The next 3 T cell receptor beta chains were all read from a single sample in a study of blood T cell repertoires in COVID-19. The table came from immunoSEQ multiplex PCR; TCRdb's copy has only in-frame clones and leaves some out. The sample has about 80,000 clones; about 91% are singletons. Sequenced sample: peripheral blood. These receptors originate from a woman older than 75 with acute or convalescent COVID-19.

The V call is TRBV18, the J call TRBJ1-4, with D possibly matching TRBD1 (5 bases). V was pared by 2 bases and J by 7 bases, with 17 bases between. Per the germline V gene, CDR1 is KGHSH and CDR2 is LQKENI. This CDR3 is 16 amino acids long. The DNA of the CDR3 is TGTGCCAGCTCACCAAGGGATGGGACTGGAGGTGAAAAACTGTTTTTT. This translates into CASSPRDGTGGEKLFF.

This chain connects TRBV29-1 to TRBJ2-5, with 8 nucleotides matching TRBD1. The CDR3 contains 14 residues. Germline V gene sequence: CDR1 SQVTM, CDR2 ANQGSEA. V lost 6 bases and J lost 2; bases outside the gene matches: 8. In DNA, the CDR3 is TGCAGCGTCCCGAGAGGGACAGGTCAAGAGACCCAGTACTTC. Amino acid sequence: CSVPRGTGQETQYF.

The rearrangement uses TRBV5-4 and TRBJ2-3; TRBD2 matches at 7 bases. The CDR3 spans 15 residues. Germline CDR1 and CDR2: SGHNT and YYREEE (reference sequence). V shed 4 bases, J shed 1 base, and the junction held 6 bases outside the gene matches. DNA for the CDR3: TGTGCCAGCAGCCTCGGGGGGTATGGCACAGATACGCAGTATTTT. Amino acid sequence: CASSLGGYGTDTQYF.